This T cell receptor beta chain was found in a study of cytomegalovirus exposure and HLA in healthy donors. Study-wide findings and caveats: The study flagged around 160 TCR beta chains as cytomegalovirus-associated. Later on, a genetic analysis was performed. It linked a missense variant in DCLRE1C with V- and J-gene trimming of TCR beta. In a later analysis, HLA-associated TCR beta chains were more clonally expanded than equally common others. TCR beta V segments were, for the most part, productive about 87% or about 30% of the time in an earlier analysis.

Comment on this clone: Its matching antigen is unknown.

Trimming cost V 5 bases and J 7 bases, with 11 bases left between them. Germline V gene data show CDR1 as MGHRA and CDR2 as YSYEKL. This CDR3 has 12 amino acids. 60 Vbeta and 13 Jbeta primers were used in PCR. The table came from immunoSEQ multiplex PCR; TCRdb's copy has only in-frame clones and leaves some out. The sample carries about 150,000 clones, roughly 89% recorded once. The chain employs TRBV4-1 and TRBJ1-2; unclear D gene. Sequenced input: PBMCs. The clonotype originates from a woman aged 25 to 45 in good health and CMV-seronegative. The CDR3 protein is CASSGSAVGYTF. The CDR3 DNA reads as TGCGCCAGCAGCGGATCGGCGGTTGGCTACACCTTC.